This is a list of T cell receptor beta chains from one sample in a study of blood T cell repertoires in COVID-19. Clones were read by immunoSEQ multiplex PCR, and TCRdb kept only the in-frame ones, dropping some. This table holds about 250,000 clones, 75% to 90% found once. The specimen sequenced was peripheral blood. These receptors were obtained from a woman between 40 and 55 years old who had recovered from COVID-19. CDR3s include the opening cysteine and the closing phenylalanine or tryptophan. A D gene is named only where the DNA matches it firmly. Some rows mark clone size as missing; the rest say once, few, many or name a class of expanded clone.

v_call: TRBV19
clone_size: NA
j_call: TRBJ2-7
d_call: NA
cdr3_aa: CASSIASTPGQRYF
cdr3_nt: TGTGCCAGTAGTATAGCCTCAACGCCGGGACAACGGTACTTC

v_call: TRBV18
clone_size: NA
j_call: TRBJ1-1
d_call: NA
cdr3_aa: CASSPNGGYTEAFF
cdr3_nt: TGTGCCAGCTCACCAAATGGCGGTTACACTGAAGCTTTCTTT

v_call: TRBV28
clone_size: NA
j_call: TRBJ2-4
d_call: NA
cdr3_aa: CASSLTGFAIQYF
cdr3_nt: TGTGCCAGCAGTTTAACGGGGTTCGCCATTCAGTACTTC

v_call: TRBV15
clone_size: NA
j_call: TRBJ2-6
d_call: NA
cdr3_aa: CATSRVSGVGANVLTF
cdr3_nt: TGTGCCACCAGCAGAGTTTCAGGGGTTGGGGCCAACGTCCTGACTTTC

v_call: TRBV2
clone_size: NA
j_call: TRBJ2-1
d_call: TRBD1
cdr3_aa: CASTPDRGINNEQFF
cdr3_nt: TGTGCCAGCACCCCCGACAGGGGGATAAACAATGAGCAGTTCTTC

v_call: TRBV7-2
clone_size: NA
j_call: TRBJ1-3
d_call: TRBD1
cdr3_aa: CASSTGGGNTIYF
cdr3_nt: TGTGCCAGCAGTACAGGGGGTGGAAACACCATATATTTT

v_call: TRBV2
clone_size: NA
j_call: TRBJ1-4
d_call: NA
cdr3_aa: CASSDRVGNEKLFF
cdr3_nt: TGTGCCAGCAGTGATCGGGTGGGTAATGAAAAACTGTTTTTT

v_call: TRBV5-1
clone_size: NA
j_call: TRBJ2-1
d_call: NA
cdr3_aa: CASSSLRGNEQFF
cdr3_nt: TGCGCCAGCAGCTCGCTCCGGGGCAATGAGCAGTTCTTC

v_call: TRBV11-3
clone_size: NA
j_call: TRBJ2-1
d_call: TRBD1
cdr3_aa: CASSLDGTGVEQFF
cdr3_nt: TGTGCCAGCAGCCTAGATGGGACAGGGGTCGAGCAGTTCTTC

v_call: TRBV6-5
clone_size: NA
j_call: TRBJ2-5
d_call: TRBD2
cdr3_aa: CASSYVAGAYQETQYF
cdr3_nt: TGTGCCAGCAGTTACGTAGCGGGGGCCTACCAAGAGACCCAGTACTTC

v_call: TRBV5-4
clone_size: few
j_call: TRBJ2-2
d_call: TRBD2
cdr3_aa: CASRIAGDPGELFF
cdr3_nt: TGTGCCAGCAGAATAGCGGGAGACCCCGGGGAGCTGTTTTTT

v_call: TRBV6-5
clone_size: NA
j_call: TRBJ1-5
d_call: TRBD1
cdr3_aa: CASSLTGFGDQPQHF
cdr3_nt: TGTGCCAGCAGCTTGACAGGGTTTGGCGATCAGCCCCAGCATTTT

v_call: TRBV11-2
clone_size: NA
j_call: TRBJ2-3
d_call: NA
cdr3_aa: CASSFIGTDTQYF
cdr3_nt: TGTGCCAGCAGCTTCATTGGCACAGATACGCAGTATTTT

v_call: TRBV3-1/TRBV3-2
clone_size: NA
j_call: TRBJ2-6
d_call: NA
cdr3_aa: CASTFGVTGANVLTF
cdr3_nt: TGTGCCAGCACCTTCGGGGTAACTGGGGCCAACGTCCTGACTTTC

v_call: TRBV10-3
clone_size: NA
j_call: TRBJ1-2
d_call: NA
cdr3_aa: CAISEQQAVGYTF
cdr3_nt: TGTGCCATCAGTGAACAACAGGCCGTCGGCTACACCTTC

v_call: TRBV14
clone_size: NA
j_call: TRBJ2-5
d_call: NA
cdr3_aa: CASSLQNWAGAWGETQYF
cdr3_nt: TGTGCCAGCAGCCTACAAAATTGGGCCGGAGCTTGGGGCGAGACCCAGTACTTC

v_call: TRBV7-9
clone_size: NA
j_call: TRBJ1-4
d_call: TRBD1
cdr3_aa: CASSPRETQGAYEKLFF
cdr3_nt: TGTGCCAGCAGCCCTAGGGAGACCCAGGGGGCTTATGAAAAACTGTTTTTT

v_call: TRBV7-2
clone_size: NA
j_call: TRBJ2-5
d_call: NA
cdr3_aa: CASSREGSFWETQYF
cdr3_nt: TGTGCCAGCAGCCGGGAAGGCAGCTTTTGGGAGACCCAGTACTTC

v_call: TRBV28
clone_size: NA
j_call: TRBJ2-3
d_call: TRBD1
cdr3_aa: CASSLGTGADTQYF
cdr3_nt: TGTGCCAGCAGCCTGGGTACAGGGGCAGATACGCAGTATTTT

v_call: TRBV15
clone_size: NA
j_call: TRBJ1-4
d_call: TRBD1
cdr3_aa: CATSRDRGAANEKLFF
cdr3_nt: TGTGCCACCAGCAGAGACAGGGGGGCGGCTAATGAAAAACTGTTTTTT

v_call: TRBV18
clone_size: NA
j_call: TRBJ1-4
d_call: NA
cdr3_aa: CASSDGTTTNEKLFF
cdr3_nt: TGTGCCAGCTCAGATGGGACAACAACTAATGAAAAACTGTTTTTT

v_call: TRBV12-3/TRBV12-4
clone_size: NA
j_call: TRBJ1-5
d_call: NA
cdr3_aa: CASSLGDQPQHF
cdr3_nt: TGTGCCAGCAGTTTAGGAGATCAGCCCCAGCATTTT

v_call: TRBV7-2
clone_size: NA
j_call: TRBJ1-2
d_call: NA
cdr3_aa: CASSLTAGDNYGYTF
cdr3_nt: TGTGCCAGCAGCTTAACCGCGGGGGATAACTATGGCTACACCTTC

v_call: TRBV3-1/TRBV3-2
clone_size: NA
j_call: TRBJ1-3
d_call: NA
cdr3_aa: CASSPRSSGNTIYF
cdr3_nt: TGTGCCAGCAGCCCCCGGAGCTCTGGAAACACCATATATTTT

v_call: TRBV19
clone_size: NA
j_call: TRBJ2-7
d_call: TRBD1
cdr3_aa: CASSWDRDYEQYF
cdr3_nt: TGTGCCAGTAGTTGGGACAGGGACTACGAGCAGTACTTC

v_call: TRBV11-3
clone_size: NA
j_call: TRBJ2-1
d_call: NA
cdr3_aa: CASRGAETSYNEQFF
cdr3_nt: TGTGCCAGCAGGGGAGCGGAGACCTCCTACAATGAGCAGTTCTTC

v_call: TRBV29-1
clone_size: NA
j_call: TRBJ1-2
d_call: NA
cdr3_aa: CSVDSGYGYTF
cdr3_nt: TGCAGCGTTGACTCAGGGTATGGCTACACCTTC

v_call: TRBV28
clone_size: NA
j_call: TRBJ1-2
d_call: NA
cdr3_aa: CATLRGAYGYTF
cdr3_nt: TGTGCCACTCTACGCGGAGCCTATGGCTACACCTTC

v_call: TRBV5-1
clone_size: NA
j_call: TRBJ2-7
d_call: TRBD2
cdr3_aa: CASSTGGNSYEQYF
cdr3_nt: TGCGCCAGCAGCACGGGGGGGAACTCCTACGAGCAGTACTTC

v_call: TRBV7-3
clone_size: NA
j_call: TRBJ2-3
d_call: TRBD2
cdr3_aa: CASSFGTSGEYYF
cdr3_nt: TGTGCCAGCAGCTTTGGGACTAGCGGGGAATACTATTTT

v_call: TRBV9
clone_size: once
j_call: TRBJ1-6
d_call: TRBD1
cdr3_aa: CASSEGIRDRDSPLHF
cdr3_nt: TGTGCCAGCAGCGAGGGAATCCGGGACAGGGATTCACCCCTCCACTTT

v_call: TRBV6-4
clone_size: NA
j_call: TRBJ1-1
d_call: NA
cdr3_aa: CASTRALNTEAFF
cdr3_nt: TGTGCCAGCACGCGAGCCTTGAACACTGAAGCTTTCTTT

v_call: TRBV19
clone_size: NA
j_call: TRBJ1-1
d_call: TRBD1
cdr3_aa: CASSIRGQGNTEAFF
cdr3_nt: TGTGCCAGTAGTATTAGGGGACAGGGGAACACTGAAGCTTTCTTT

v_call: TRBV28
clone_size: NA
j_call: TRBJ1-1
d_call: NA
cdr3_aa: CASSPSTGDTEAFF
cdr3_nt: TGTGCCAGCAGTCCTTCAACGGGAGATACTGAAGCTTTCTTT

v_call: TRBV2
clone_size: NA
j_call: TRBJ1-2
d_call: TRBD1
cdr3_aa: CASSESKDRGFTGHRDYGYTF
cdr3_nt: TGTGCCAGCAGTGAATCAAAGGACAGGGGGTTTACGGGGCATAGGGACTATGGCTACACCTTC

v_call: TRBV3-1/TRBV3-2
clone_size: few
j_call: TRBJ1-2
d_call: TRBD1
cdr3_aa: CASSHSSKTGGRGYTF
cdr3_nt: TGTGCCAGCAGCCACTCCTCCAAGACAGGGGGCAGGGGCTACACCTTC

v_call: TRBV3-1/TRBV3-2
clone_size: NA
j_call: TRBJ2-1
d_call: NA
cdr3_aa: CASSQGFGKAGEQFF
cdr3_nt: TGTGCCAGCAGCCAAGGTTTTGGTAAGGCGGGTGAGCAGTTCTTC

v_call: TRBV2
clone_size: NA
j_call: TRBJ2-3
d_call: TRBD2
cdr3_aa: CASSETSGGAGDTQYF
cdr3_nt: TGTGCCAGCAGTGAGACTAGCGGGGGGGCCGGAGATACGCAGTATTTT

v_call: TRBV6-5
clone_size: NA
j_call: TRBJ2-1
d_call: NA
cdr3_aa: CASRPRPGNEQFF
cdr3_nt: TGTGCCAGCAGGCCGCGACCAGGGAATGAGCAGTTCTTC

v_call: TRBV5-1
clone_size: NA
j_call: TRBJ1-5
d_call: NA
cdr3_aa: CASSLEGRAGEGQPQHF
cdr3_nt: TGCGCCAGCAGCTTGGAAGGTCGGGCAGGGGAGGGACAGCCCCAGCATTTT

v_call: TRBV6-5
clone_size: NA
j_call: TRBJ2-7
d_call: TRBD1
cdr3_aa: CASSYSNRGDSYEQYF
cdr3_nt: TGTGCCAGCAGTTACTCAAACAGGGGTGACTCCTACGAGCAGTACTTC

v_call: TRBV5-1
clone_size: NA
j_call: TRBJ2-1
d_call: TRBD2
cdr3_aa: CASRPAGLAGGDPAYNEQFF
cdr3_nt: TGCGCCAGCAGACCTGCGGGACTAGCGGGGGGGGACCCCGCCTACAATGAGCAGTTCTTC

v_call: TRBV5-1
clone_size: NA
j_call: TRBJ2-7
d_call: NA
cdr3_aa: CASTSGILSYEQYF
cdr3_nt: TGCGCCAGCACCTCCGGGATTTTATCCTACGAGCAGTACTTC

v_call: TRBV30
clone_size: NA
j_call: TRBJ1-1
d_call: NA
cdr3_aa: CAWNPGSSWNTEAFF
cdr3_nt: TGTGCCTGGAACCCCGGGTCGAGTTGGAACACTGAAGCTTTCTTT

v_call: TRBV4-3
clone_size: NA
j_call: TRBJ2-1
d_call: TRBD2
cdr3_aa: CASSQGLASWGEQFF
cdr3_nt: TGCGCCAGCAGCCAGGGACTAGCGTCGTGGGGTGAGCAGTTCTTC

v_call: TRBV18
clone_size: once
j_call: TRBJ2-3
d_call: TRBD2
cdr3_aa: CASSQTSGGVGDTQYF
cdr3_nt: TGTGCCAGCTCACAGACTAGCGGGGGCGTCGGAGATACGCAGTATTTT

v_call: TRBV5-1
clone_size: NA
j_call: TRBJ1-3
d_call: NA
cdr3_aa: CASSGDTAGNTIYF
cdr3_nt: TGCGCCAGCTCGGGGGATACGGCTGGAAACACCATATATTTT

v_call: TRBV11-2
clone_size: NA
j_call: TRBJ2-7
d_call: TRBD1
cdr3_aa: CASSGDSRVQYF
cdr3_nt: TGTGCCAGCAGCGGGGACAGTCGGGTTCAGTACTTC

v_call: TRBV3-1/TRBV3-2
clone_size: NA
j_call: TRBJ1-5
d_call: NA
cdr3_aa: CASSQGRHQPQHF
cdr3_nt: TGTGCCAGCAGCCAAGGGAGGCATCAGCCCCAGCATTTT

v_call: TRBV3-1/TRBV3-2
clone_size: NA
j_call: TRBJ1-4
d_call: NA
cdr3_aa: CASSRRVTNEKLFF
cdr3_nt: TGTGCCAGCAGCCGACGGGTAACTAATGAAAAACTGTTTTTT

v_call: TRBV7-9
clone_size: NA
j_call: TRBJ1-1
d_call: NA
cdr3_aa: CASSPDGLGEAFF
cdr3_nt: TGTGCCAGCAGCCCCGACGGGTTGGGTGAAGCTTTCTTT

v_call: TRBV2
clone_size: NA
j_call: TRBJ2-2
d_call: NA
cdr3_aa: CASDTGYTGELFF
cdr3_nt: TGTGCCAGCGATACGGGGTACACCGGGGAGCTGTTTTTT

v_call: TRBV9
clone_size: NA
j_call: TRBJ2-7
d_call: NA
cdr3_aa: CASSAGTNPPLYF
cdr3_nt: TGTGCCAGCAGCGCCGGGACAAATCCCCCCCTGTACTTC

v_call: TRBV18
clone_size: once
j_call: TRBJ2-5
d_call: NA
cdr3_aa: CASSLDRALQETQYF
cdr3_nt: TGTGCCAGCTCACTGGACAGAGCTCTACAAGAGACCCAGTACTTC

v_call: TRBV3-1/TRBV3-2
clone_size: NA
j_call: TRBJ1-6
d_call: TRBD1
cdr3_aa: CASSQTGQGVSPLHF
cdr3_nt: TGTGCCAGCAGCCAAACGGGACAGGGCGTTTCACCCCTCCACTTT